This record looks at one T cell receptor beta chain sequence and its context. This record belongs to a study of blood T cells in healthy people across ages. Together with a sample-barcoded 5' primer, a J-beta primer mix was included in a second PCR lasting about 7 to 12 cycles. One entry per CDR3 protein, called by TCRdb with MiXCR from the 5' RACE reads. Of hundreds of thousands of distinct CDR3 sequences listed, around 50% are singletons. V was clipped by 5 bases and J by 0 bases, with 11 bases between them. CDR1 and CDR2 from the germline V gene are SGHTA and FQGNSA. The CDR3 length is 15 residues.

Sequencing was carried out using blood. The TCR sequence derives from a man of 80 years or more in good health. This sequence joins TRBV7-2 and TRBJ1-5; a weak D match, TRBD1 (5 bases). CDR3 bases: TGTGCCAGCAGCCGGGACGACTATAGCAATCAGCCCCAGCATTTT. This codes for CASSRDDYSNQPQHF.